A single sample gave rise to the 5 T cell receptor beta chains below, sequenced in a study of blood T cells in healthy people across ages. A J-beta primer mix and a sample-barcoded 5' primer were used in a second PCR of about 7 to 11 cycles. One entry per CDR3 protein, called by TCRdb with MiXCR from the 5' RACE reads. Here the sample spans around 1,900,000 distinct CDR3 sequences, more than 35% being singletons. Material: blood. The receptors stem from a human donor in good health.

This clonotype has a single count. V and J are TRBV18 and TRBJ2-1, with D tentatively TRBD2 (7 bases). Germline V lookup: CDR1 KGHSH, CDR2 LQKENI. The V gene lost 4 bases and the J gene lost 0 bases, with 10 bases spanning the gap. The CDR3 is 15 amino acids. The CDR3 DNA follows: TGTGCCAGCTCACGCGGGGGCAACTCCTACAATGAGCAGTTCTTC. It specifies CASSRGGNSYNEQFF.

This clonotype was observed a few times. The chain recombines TRBV20-1 with TRBJ2-7; D is undetermined. The V gene lost 0 bases and the J gene lost 0 bases, with 6 bases spanning the gap. This CDR3 comprises 13 residues. Germline-derived CDR1 and CDR2 are DFQATT and SNEGSKA (reference sequence). This chain's CDR3 is CSARDPVSYEQYF. CDR3 bases: TGCAGTGCTAGAGATCCAGTCTCCTACGAGCAGTACTTC.

This clonotype was seen only a few times. This chain joins TRBV24-1 and TRBJ1-2; D uncertain. V was cut by 4 bases and J by 4 bases, with 3 bases left in between. Germline V gene data show CDR1 as KGHDR and CDR2 as SFDVKD. There are 11 residues in the CDR3. The CDR3 bases are TGTGCCACCAGTGACACCTATGGCTACACCTTC. This gives the protein CATSDTYGYTF.

This chain connects TRBV5-1 to TRBJ2-1, with D perhaps TRBD1 (5 bases). Germline lookup yields CDR1 SGHRS and CDR2 YFSETQ. V lost 3 bases to trimming and J lost 5 bases, with 12 bases between them. This CDR3 region has 14 residues. CDR3 residues: CASSYDSTDNEQFF. The CDR3 DNA follows: TGCGCCAGCAGCTACGACAGTACTGACAATGAGCAGTTCTTC.

This clonotype was picked up a small number of times. The chain combines TRBV20-1 with TRBJ1-2, with D maybe TRBD1 (5 bases). CDR3 size: 11 residues. CDR1 and CDR2 from the germline V gene are DFQATT and SNEGSKA (reference sequence). V gave up 6 bases and J gave up 13 bases, with 18 bases separating them. CDR3 DNA: TGCAGTGCCAAAAACCCATGGGACCGCACCTTC. This translates into CSAKNPWDRTF.